Each of the 6 T cell receptor beta chains below was sequenced from the same sample in a study of early T cells in non-severe SARS-CoV-2 infection. A single record per CDR3 protein comes from TCRdb applying MiXCR to the 5' RACE reads. The sample has about 49,000 distinct CDR3 sequences, more than 5.5% seen once. Specimen: whole blood, collected at baseline. These receptors all stem from an adult who was a healthcare worker with PCR-confirmed SARS-CoV-2 infection or an uninfected control (not recorded which).

A few counts support this clonotype. The gene calls are TRBV28 and TRBJ2-7; 8 positions agree with TRBD1. This CDR3 region has 14 residues. CDR1 is MDHEN and CDR2 is SYDVKM in the germline V gene. V was clipped by 5 bases and J by 2 bases; unmatched bases: 5. The CDR3 DNA reads TGTGCCAGCAGTGAACCGGGACAGGCCTACGAGCAGTACTTC. Residues: CASSEPGQAYEQYF.

This clonotype was counted between two and nine times. This sequence joins TRBV7-9 and TRBJ1-3; a weak D match, TRBD1 (5 bases). Trimming removed 2 bases at V and 0 bases at J, with 8 bases between. Per germline, CDR1 SEHNR and CDR2 FQNEAQ (reference sequence). CDR3 size: 15 residues. The CDR3 loop reads CASSLSRGSGNTIYF. The CDR3 region has the DNA TGTGCCAGCAGCTTATCAAGGGGCTCTGGAAACACCATATATTTT.

This clonotype appeared a few times. The DNA for the CDR3 is TGCAGTGCTAGTCGGGACAGGGATCAGCCCCAGCATTTT. The encoded protein is CSASRDRDQPQHF. The chain combines TRBV20-1 with TRBJ1-5, with 9 bases lining up with TRBD1. The CDR3 extends over 13 amino acids. Germline V gene sequence: CDR1 DFQATT, CDR2 SNEGSKA (reference sequence). V lost 3 bases and J lost 5; bases outside the gene matches: 2.

CDR3 nucleotide sequence: TGTGCCAGCAGTGAATTCTGGGGAACGAACACCGGGGAGCTGTTTTTT. The encoded protein is CASSEFWGTNTGELFF. The chain couples TRBV25-1 to TRBJ2-2; no firm D call. Between the trimmed V and J ends, which lost 1 base and 0 bases, there was a span of 9 bases. The CDR3 covers 16 residues. CDR1 and CDR2 from the germline V gene are MGHDK and SYGVNS.

This clonotype was seen a handful of times. This chain joins TRBV7-2 and TRBJ2-3; D is perhaps TRBD2 (7 bases). The CDR3 loop spans 16 amino acids. The germline V gene encodes CDR1 SGHTA and CDR2 FQGNSA. V was pared by 5 bases and J by 3 bases, with 18 bases between. This CDR3 is CASSRKGGGLTDTQYF. CDR3 nucleotide sequence: TGTGCCAGCAGCCGAAAGGGGGGGGGCCTAACAGATACGCAGTATTTT.

The table lists this clonotype with many counts. V gene TRBV19 combines with J gene TRBJ2-7; 7 bases line up with TRBD1. With V trimmed by 5 bases and J by 4 bases, 8 bases remained unmatched. CDR1 is LNHDA and CDR2 is SQIVND in the germline V gene (reference sequence). There are 14 residues in the CDR3. CDR3 bases: TGTGCCAGTAGTCCTCGACAGGGTCGATACGAGCAGTACTTC. This translates into CASSPRQGRYEQYF.